This T cell receptor beta chain was documented in a study of human T cells and chemical hapten exposure. Study-level background: Upper inner arm skin measuring around 2 cm by around 2 cm received 2% DPC for sensitization. DPC at 0.01% went onto the upper back in patch tests, read at 6 days. Minor pooled library volume differences mainly drove per-sample TCR yield variation.

Time point defined: patch test 3, about 24 weeks after DPC sensitization. The treatment: therapeutic diphenylcyclopropenone sensitization with weekly scalp DPC. This clonotype has at least ten counts. The library labeled individual cDNA molecules by adding unique molecular identifiers to them. TCRdb analysed the RACE reads with MiXCR anew, one entry per CDR3 protein. The sample contains 28,000 or so distinct CDR3 sequences, 4.5% to 7.5% of which appear only once. CDR3 length equals 14 residues. Per the germline V gene, CDR1 is ENHRY and CDR2 is SYGVKD. V lost 3 bases to trimming and J lost 3 bases, with 10 bases between them.

The chain couples TRBV10-3 to TRBJ2-3; D remains unclear. Sequenced material: whole blood, taken in connection with sensitization to the hapten diphenylcyclopropenone (DPC). The receptor's source is a man in his thirties or forties with alopecia areata. Some clones in this sample may be carry-over from other donors' samples. The CDR3 coding sequence is TGTGCCATCAGTGACCGGGCAACTACAGATACGCAGTATTTT. This encodes CAISDRATTDTQYF.